Each of the 26 T cell receptor beta chains below was sequenced from the same sample in a study of neurological immune-mediated disorders. TCRdb re-derived calls from the 5' RACE reads in MiXCR, one entry per CDR3 protein. The table records about 66,000 distinct CDR3 sequences, 3.5% to 5.5% of them present only once. The specimen was PBMCs. Receptors were obtained from a man aged 30 to 39 with multiple sclerosis.

This clonotype was observed at least ten times. V gene TRBV12-3 or TRBV12-4 combines with J gene TRBJ1-1; 8 bases align to TRBD1. The trim removed 5 bases at V and 8 bases at J, leaving 7 bases unmatched. This CDR3 spans 13 amino acids. The CDR3 protein is CASSLRHRGEAFF. The CDR3 DNA reads TGTGCCAGCAGTCTCCGCCACAGGGGGGAAGCTTTCTTT.

This clonotype was picked up a small number of times. The V gene is TRBV20-1, the J gene TRBJ1-6; D unclear. The CDR3 contains 12 residues. Germline-derived CDR1 and CDR2 are DFQATT and SNEGSKA (reference sequence). V was pared by 1 base and J by 9 bases, with 7 bases between. The CDR3 DNA reads as TGCAGTGCTAGAGCCCGAGGTTCACCCCTCCACTTT. Amino acids: CSARARGSPLHF.

This clonotype came up a few times. The gene calls are TRBV4-1 and TRBJ1-1; TRBD1 might be the D (5 bases). V lost 0 bases, J lost 7 bases, and 9 bases lay in between. The V gene's germline CDR1 is MGHRA and CDR2 YSYEKL. The CDR3 sequence is 13 residues long. The DNA of the CDR3 is TGCGCCAGCAGCCAAGACTGGGGCCTTGAAGCTTTCTTT. This codes for CASSQDWGLEAFF.

The chain has TRBV7-2 and TRBJ2-1, with D possibly being TRBD1 (6 bases). The CDR3 consists of 13 residues. Trimming removed 1 base at V and 10 bases at J, with 11 bases between. CDR1 SGHTA and CDR2 FQGNSA come from the germline V gene. The CDR3 bases are TGTGCCAGCAGCTTAGACGGAAGGGGGGAGCAGTTCTTC. Translating it yields CASSLDGRGEQFF.

In regard to this clonotype: Since a much larger clone is just one base distant, this may be a read error. The rearrangement links TRBV9 to TRBJ2-5; D gene uncertain. Germline CDR1 reads SGDLS; CDR2 reads YYNGEE. The CDR3 is made up of 14 amino acids. The V end was cut by 4 bases, the J end by 5 bases, with 15 bases between. CDR3 in DNA: TGTGCCAGCAGCATTAGGTCTCGTGGGGAGACCCAGTACTTC. It yields the protein CASSIRSRGETQYF. The full variable domain, its missing parts supplied by reference TRBV9 and TRBJ2-5, is DSGVTQTPKHLITATGQRVTLRCSPRSGDLSVYWYQQSLDQGLQFLIQYYNGEERAKGNILERFSAQQFPDLHSELNLSSLELGDSALYFCASSIRSRGETQYFGPGTRLLVL.

The sample holds many counts of this clonotype. The DNA for the CDR3 is TGTGCCAGCAGAGGCAGTGCTAACTATGGCTACACCTTC. This encodes CASRGSANYGYTF. The chain recombines TRBV7-9 with TRBJ1-2, with D unclear. The CDR3 has 13 amino acids. V was trimmed by 6 bases and J by 0 bases, leaving 8 bases between them. The germline V gene has CDR1 SEHNR and CDR2 FQNEAQ (reference sequence).

This clonotype was found a few times. The V call is TRBV27, the J call TRBJ2-7, with D perhaps TRBD1 (6 bases). V lost 3 bases to trimming and J lost 2 bases, with 11 bases between them. The V gene's germline CDR1 is MNHEY and CDR2 SMNVEV (reference sequence). The CDR3 is made up of 14 amino acids. In DNA form, the CDR3 reads TGTGCCAGCAGTTTGAGGGACACAGCCTACGAGCAGTACTTC. Translating gives CASSLRDTAYEQYF.

Ten or more counts support this clonotype. The chain has TRBV2 and TRBJ2-7, with TRBD1 identical over 8 bases. With 4 bases clipped from V and 3 bases from J, the junction kept 5 bases outside the gene matches. The CDR3 spans 14 residues. Looked up from germline, CDR1 is SNHLY and CDR2 is FYNNEI. The CDR3 coding sequence is TGTGCCAGCAGTGTACAGGGGGTGATCTACGAGCAGTACTTC. Its protein product is CASSVQGVIYEQYF.

The table lists this clonotype with a few counts. The chain uses TRBV29-1 and TRBJ1-1; TRBD1 matches 10 bases. After removal of 5 bases from V and 4 bases from J, the junction contained 10 bases not matched to a gene. The CDR3 spans 15 residues. Germline V gene sequence: CDR1 SQVTM, CDR2 ANQGSEA. The DNA of the CDR3 is TGCAGCGTTAAGACCGGGACAGGGGTTTTCACTGAAGCTTTCTTT. Its translation is CSVKTGTGVFTEAFF. The whole variable domain, filled in from reference TRBV29-1 and TRBJ1-1, reads SAVISQKPSRDICQRGTSLTIQCQVDSQVTMMFWYRQQPGQSLTLIATANQGSEATYESGFVIDKFPISRPNLTFSTLTVSNMSPEDSSIYLCSVKTGTGVFTEAFFGQGTRLTVV.

This clonotype was found many times. The chain joins TRBV6-5 to TRBJ2-2; D unresolved. The germline V and J ends were trimmed by 3 bases and 2 bases, with 10 bases remaining between them. CDR1 is MNHEY and CDR2 is SVGAGI in the germline V gene. This CDR3 spans 15 amino acids. The DNA of the CDR3 is TGTGCCAGCAGTTATTCCAAAACAAACACCGGGGAGCTGTTTTTT. This translates into CASSYSKTNTGELFF.

This clonotype was detected ten times or more. The chain employs TRBV2 and TRBJ2-4; tentatively, D is TRBD2 (5 bases). The length of the CDR3 is 10 residues. Germline CDR1 is SNHLY and CDR2 is FYNNEI. V lost 8 bases to trimming and J lost 6 bases, with 5 bases between them. The chain's CDR3 is CASGGNIQYF. The CDR3 bases are TGTGCCAGCGGAGGAAACATTCAGTACTTC.

This clonotype was seen repeatedly, ten times or more. This rearrangement joins TRBV6-6 to TRBJ1-4; 12 bases are a match to TRBD1. This CDR3 contains 15 residues. The V and J ends lost 7 bases and 8 bases, in that order; junction bases with no gene match: 8. Germline-derived CDR1 and CDR2 are MNHNY and SVGAGI (reference sequence). CDR3 region: CASTDRGQGAEKLFF. In DNA form, the CDR3 reads TGTGCCAGCACCGACAGGGGACAGGGGGCCGAAAAACTGTTTTTT.

The J gene is TRBJ1-3, the V gene TRBV18; possible D gene TRBD1, 6 bases. With 2 bases removed from V and 0 bases from J, the gap between germline ends came to 11 bases. The CDR3 has 16 residues. CDR1 is KGHSH and CDR2 is LQKENI in the germline V gene. CDR3 sequence reads: CASSPGQPSSGNTIYF. DNA of the CDR3: TGTGCCAGCTCACCAGGACAGCCCAGCTCTGGAAACACCATATATTTT.

This clonotype was seen ten or more times. CDR3 coding DNA: TGCAGTGCTAGTCCTCCCTTCTCTGAAGCTTTCTTT. The encoded protein is CSASPPFSEAFF. The chain recombines TRBV20-1 with TRBJ1-1; no clear D. With 3 bases removed from V and 6 bases from J, the gap between germline ends came to 11 bases. Per the germline V gene, CDR1 is DFQATT and CDR2 is SNEGSKA (reference sequence). This CDR3 is 12 amino acids long.

This clonotype was recorded at least ten times. The gene calls are TRBV9 and TRBJ2-3; D gene ambiguous. Deletions cut 0 bases from V and 2 bases from J, with 7 bases between. The V gene's germline CDR1 is SGDLS and CDR2 YYNGEE. The length of the CDR3 is 14 residues. As DNA, the CDR3 is TGTGCCAGCAGCGTAGCGGAGTACACAGATACGCAGTATTTT. Its protein product is CASSVAEYTDTQYF.

This clonotype was counted at least ten times. The chain joins TRBV11-3 to TRBJ1-1; maybe TRBD1 (5 bases). There are 15 residues in the CDR3. CDR1 and CDR2 from the germline V gene are SGHNT and YENEEA. The germline V and J ends were trimmed by 4 bases and 1 base, with 13 bases remaining between them. CDR3 coding DNA: TGTGCCAGCAGCTCGGGGGACGGAAGGAACACTGAAGCTTTCTTT. It encodes CASSSGDGRNTEAFF. The full variable domain, rest sourced from reference TRBV11-3 and TRBJ1-1, is EAGVVQSPRYKIIEKKQPVAFWCNPISGHNTLYWYLQNLGQGPELLIRYENEEAVDDSQLPKDRFSAERLKGVDSTLKIQPAELGDSAVYLCASSSGDGRNTEAFFGQGTRLTVV.

There are many counts of this clonotype. The rearrangement links TRBV20-1 to TRBJ1-1; D is undetermined. CDR1 and CDR2 (germline): DFQATT, SNEGSKA (reference sequence). V was trimmed by 6 bases and J by 4 bases, leaving 15 bases between them. The CDR3 is 13 amino acids. The CDR3 DNA reads TGCAGTGCCCAGGATCGTCCGGGCACTGAAGCTTTCTTT. Translation gives CSAQDRPGTEAFF.

This clonotype was counted ten times or more. The chain couples TRBV20-1 to TRBJ1-2; D possibly corresponds to TRBD1 (6 bases). Deletions cut 1 base from V and 4 bases from J, with 13 bases between. This CDR3 is 14 amino acids long. The V gene's germline CDR1 is DFQATT and CDR2 SNEGSKA (reference sequence). Here the CDR3 reads CSARAWQGTYGYTF. The CDR3 DNA follows: TGCAGTGCTAGAGCCTGGCAGGGGACCTATGGCTACACCTTC.

This clonotype showed up many times. CDR3 protein: CASSYVIAAGSADTQYF. CDR3 nucleotides: TGTGCCAGCAGTTACGTCATCGCGGCAGGGTCGGCAGATACGCAGTATTTT. The V call is TRBV6-5, the J call TRBJ2-3, with D possibly TRBD1 on 5 matching bases. V dropped 2 bases and J dropped 4 bases, with 19 bases sitting between them. Germline-derived CDR1 and CDR2 are MNHEY and SVGAGI. The CDR3 has 17 residues.

Many counts were recorded for this clonotype. CDR3 sequence: CASSLSAGTGGYQPQHF. The CDR3 DNA reads TGTGCCAGCAGCTTGTCGGCCGGGACAGGAGGATATCAGCCCCAGCATTTT. The V gene is TRBV5-5, the J gene TRBJ1-5; 8 bases match TRBD1. Germline CDR1 and CDR2: SGHKS and YYEKEE (reference sequence). The CDR3 totals 17 residues. V shed 1 base, J shed 5 bases, and the junction held 11 bases outside the gene matches. Supplemented by reference TRBV5-5 and TRBJ1-5, the full variable domain reads DAGVTQSPTHLIKTRGQQVTLRCSPISGHKSVSWYQQVLGQGPQFIFQYYEKEERGRGNFPDRFSARQFPNYSSELNVNALLLGDSALYLCASSLSAGTGGYQPQHFGDGTRLSIL.

The chain recombines TRBV9 with TRBJ1-1, with 7 bases lining up with TRBD1. V lost 2 bases and J lost 4; bases outside the gene matches: 5. The CDR3 loop spans 14 amino acids. Germline V gives CDR1 SGDLS, CDR2 YYNGEE. In DNA, the CDR3 is TGTGCCAGCAGCGTTTTACAGGGGAGCACTGAAGCTTTCTTT. It is translated as CASSVLQGSTEAFF.

The chain uses TRBV7-8 and TRBJ2-3, with 13 bases lining up with TRBD2. This CDR3 has 19 residues. Germline V lookup: CDR1 SGHVS, CDR2 FQNEAQ. J lost 1 base, V lost 1 base, and 8 bases had no gene match. The CDR3 here is CASSLVRTSGGIRTDTQYF. DNA for the CDR3: TGTGCCAGCAGCTTAGTTCGGACTAGCGGGGGTATTCGCACAGATACGCAGTATTTT.

This clonotype was counted many times. The chain recombines TRBV5-1 with TRBJ2-3; 7 bases line up with TRBD1. The length of the CDR3 is 15 residues. Germline values: CDR1 SGHRS, CDR2 YFSETQ. V lost 2 bases to trimming and J lost 1 base; unmatched junction nucleotides: 4. CDR3 residues: CASSLQGSGTDTQYF. The CDR3 coding sequence is TGCGCCAGCAGCTTACAGGGGAGTGGCACAGATACGCAGTATTTT.

In its sample, this clonotype was seen many times. V gene TRBV3-1 combines with J gene TRBJ1-6; no reliable D call. Germline CDR1 is LGHDT and CDR2 is YNNKEL (reference sequence). The V end lost 1 base, the J end lost 9 bases, and 10 bases lay between the germline ends. This CDR3 is built from 14 residues. The CDR3 sequence is CASSQGVRASPLHF. The CDR3 DNA reads as TGTGCCAGCAGCCAAGGGGTAAGAGCTTCACCCCTCCACTTT.

This clonotype was seen at least ten times. The rearrangement uses TRBV12-3 or TRBV12-4 and TRBJ2-7; the D gene is possibly TRBD1 (6 bases). Trimming took 6 bases from V and 3 from J, leaving 18 bases between them. The CDR3 consists of 15 residues. CDR3: CASSSPATGFYEQYF. Here the CDR3 DNA reads TGTGCCAGCAGCTCCCCGGCGACAGGTTTCTACGAGCAGTACTTC.

The sample holds many counts of this clonotype. The chain carries TRBV5-6 and TRBJ1-1, with a weak D call TRBD1 (6 bases). Germline CDR1 is SGHDT and CDR2 is YYEEEE. The CDR3 spans 16 residues. The ends were cut back, 4 bases at V and 2 bases at J, with 18 bases in the middle. CDR3 amino acids: CASSGGPWQDNTEAFF. CDR3 in DNA: TGTGCCAGCAGCGGGGGGCCGTGGCAGGATAACACTGAAGCTTTCTTT.